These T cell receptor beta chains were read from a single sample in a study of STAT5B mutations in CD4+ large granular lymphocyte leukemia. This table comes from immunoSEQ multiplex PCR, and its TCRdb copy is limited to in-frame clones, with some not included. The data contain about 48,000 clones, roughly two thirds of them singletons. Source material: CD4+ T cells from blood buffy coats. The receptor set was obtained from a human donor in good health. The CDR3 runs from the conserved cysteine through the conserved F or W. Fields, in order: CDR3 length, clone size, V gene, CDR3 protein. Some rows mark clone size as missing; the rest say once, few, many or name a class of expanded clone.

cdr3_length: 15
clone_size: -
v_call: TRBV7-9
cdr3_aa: CASSEAVLSTDTQYF

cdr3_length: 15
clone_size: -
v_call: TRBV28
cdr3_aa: CASSFFTGDGSPLHF

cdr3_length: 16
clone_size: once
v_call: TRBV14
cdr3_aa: CASSQERGSYQETQYF

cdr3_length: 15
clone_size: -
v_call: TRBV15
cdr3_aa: CATSREGGGRDTQYF

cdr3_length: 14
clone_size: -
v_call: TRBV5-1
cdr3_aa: CASSLEDIHTEAFF

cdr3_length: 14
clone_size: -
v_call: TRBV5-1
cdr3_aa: CASSLGQVFNGYTF

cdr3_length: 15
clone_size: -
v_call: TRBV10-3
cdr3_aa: CAISESSGASRPQHF

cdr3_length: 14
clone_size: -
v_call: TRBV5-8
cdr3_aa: CASRQTGVGETQYF

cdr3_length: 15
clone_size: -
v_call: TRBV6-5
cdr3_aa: CASSPRTGNTGELFF

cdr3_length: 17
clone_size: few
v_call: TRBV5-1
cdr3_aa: CASSLVEGGINYNEQFF

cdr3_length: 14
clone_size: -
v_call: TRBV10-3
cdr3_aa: CAISEIQTNEKLFF

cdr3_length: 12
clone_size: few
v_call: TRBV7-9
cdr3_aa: CASSLTGTEAFF

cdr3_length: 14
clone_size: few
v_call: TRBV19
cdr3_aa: CASSTGQGNTEAFF

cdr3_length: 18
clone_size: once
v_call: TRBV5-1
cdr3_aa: CASSLVTPGQGGNTEAFF

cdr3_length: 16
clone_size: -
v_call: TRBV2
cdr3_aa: CASSEGGSSYNSPLHF

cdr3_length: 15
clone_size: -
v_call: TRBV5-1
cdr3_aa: CASSLVTANTGELFF

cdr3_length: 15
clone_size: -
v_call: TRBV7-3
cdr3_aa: CASSHSRSGANVLTF

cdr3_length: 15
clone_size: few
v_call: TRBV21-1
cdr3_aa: CASSKGDRGREKLFF

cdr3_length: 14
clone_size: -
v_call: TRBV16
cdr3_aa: CASSFDTSNYGYTF

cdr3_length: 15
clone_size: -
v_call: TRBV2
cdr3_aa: CASSTLGLGTDTQYF

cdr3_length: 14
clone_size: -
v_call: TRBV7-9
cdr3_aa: CASNPQGRDTEAFF

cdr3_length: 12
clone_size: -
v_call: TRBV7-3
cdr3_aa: CASSLTSQPQHF

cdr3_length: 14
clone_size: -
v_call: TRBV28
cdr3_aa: CASSLTIPSYEQYF

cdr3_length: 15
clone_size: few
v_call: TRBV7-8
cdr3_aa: CASNLRRRGSDEQFF

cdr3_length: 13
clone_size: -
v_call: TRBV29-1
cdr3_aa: CSVVDLLFTEAFF

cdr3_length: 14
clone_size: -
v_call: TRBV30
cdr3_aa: CAWSVGANAETQYF

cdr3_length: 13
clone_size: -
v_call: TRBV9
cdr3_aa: CASSVATSDTQYF

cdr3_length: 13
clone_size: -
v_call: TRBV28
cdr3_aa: CATGGYSNQPQHF

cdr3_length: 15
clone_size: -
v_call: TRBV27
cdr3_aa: CASSSLIKGGETQYF

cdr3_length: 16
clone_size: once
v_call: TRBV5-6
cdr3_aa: CASSLLPGQGNEKLFF

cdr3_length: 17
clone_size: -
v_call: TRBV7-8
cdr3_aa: CASSLALVGTPTGELFF

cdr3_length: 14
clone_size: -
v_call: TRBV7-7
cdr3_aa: CASSSGPPPETQYF

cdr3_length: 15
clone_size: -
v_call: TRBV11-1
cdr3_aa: CASSSTGSPGNTIYF

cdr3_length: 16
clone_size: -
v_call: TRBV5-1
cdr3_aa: CASTPLERGLQETQYF

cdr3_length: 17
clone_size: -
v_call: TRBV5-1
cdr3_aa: CASSFPLDRGAQETQYF

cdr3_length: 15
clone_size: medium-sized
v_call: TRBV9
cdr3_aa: CASSVVGTPNTEAFF

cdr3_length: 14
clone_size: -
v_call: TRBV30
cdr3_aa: CAWSVLPRASGYTF

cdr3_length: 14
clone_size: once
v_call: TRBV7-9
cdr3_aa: CASSSREGTDTQYF

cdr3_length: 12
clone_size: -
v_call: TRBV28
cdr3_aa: CASSLRGAEAFF

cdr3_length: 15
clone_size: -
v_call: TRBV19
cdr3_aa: CASSITGAKAGELFF

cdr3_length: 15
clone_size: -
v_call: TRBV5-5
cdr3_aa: CASSFTSGGTDTQYF

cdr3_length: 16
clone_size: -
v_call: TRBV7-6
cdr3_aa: CASSPRSGQNTGELFF

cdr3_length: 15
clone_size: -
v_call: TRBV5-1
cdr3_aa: CASSPTSGGTDTQYF

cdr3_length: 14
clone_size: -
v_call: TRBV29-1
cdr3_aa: CSVGTGGGGDTQYF

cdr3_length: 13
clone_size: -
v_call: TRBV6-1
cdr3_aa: CAYAQENTGELFF

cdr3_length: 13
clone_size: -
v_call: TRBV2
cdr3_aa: CASGPGLQETQYF

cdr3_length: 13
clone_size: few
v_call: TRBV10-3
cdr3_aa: CAISVGENTEAFF

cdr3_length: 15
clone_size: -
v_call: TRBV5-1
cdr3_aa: CASSLGGTGLGGYTF